This passage covers 27 T cell receptor beta chains from one sample sequenced in a study of early T cells in non-severe SARS-CoV-2 infection. MiXCR was run by TCRdb on the 5' RACE reads, yielding one entry per CDR3 protein. The table has roughly 50,000 distinct CDR3 sequences, 5.6% seen once; the top ten hold under 5%. Sequencing was performed on whole blood. The receptors were gathered from an adult who was a healthcare worker with PCR-confirmed SARS-CoV-2 infection or an uninfected control (not recorded which).

The V and J genes are TRBV28 and TRBJ2-7, with D possibly TRBD2 on 7 matching bases. Looked up from germline, CDR1 is MDHEN and CDR2 is SYDVKM. This CDR3 spans 13 amino acids. The V end was cut by 7 bases, the J end by 6 bases, with 16 bases between. In DNA form, the CDR3 reads TGTGCCAGCACTCGGAGGGGGGGGTTCGAGCAGTACTTC. It encodes CASTRRGGFEQYF.

This clonotype was observed at least ten times. The J gene is TRBJ1-1, the V gene TRBV4-1; 7 bases align to TRBD1. CDR1 is MGHRA and CDR2 is YSYEKL in the germline V gene. V lost 4 bases and J lost 0; bases outside the gene matches: 8. The CDR3 length is 16 residues. The CDR3 nucleotides read TGCGCCAGCAGCCCCAGACAGGGCGACATGAACACTGAAGCTTTCTTT. Its translation is CASSPRQGDMNTEAFF.

This chain links TRBV6-5 with TRBJ2-7, with 9 bases aligning to TRBD1. V lost 6 bases and J lost 7; bases outside the gene matches: 4. The CDR3 totals 12 residues. The germline CDR1 and CDR2 sequences are MNHEY and SVGAGI. The CDR3 nucleotides read TGTGCCAGCAGACAGGGGGCGGAAGAGCAGTACTTC. Residues: CASRQGAEEQYF.

This clonotype was counted only a few times. The CDR3: CASSSRRENEKLFF. CDR3 DNA sequence: TGTGCCAGCAGCTCCCGTCGCGAGAATGAAAAACTGTTTTTT. V and J are TRBV7-9 and TRBJ1-4; D remains ambiguous. Trimming pared 4 bases from V and 5 bases from J, leaving 11 bases between. There are 14 residues in the CDR3. Germline V CDR1 and CDR2: SEHNR, FQNEAQ (reference sequence). The full variable domain, in which reference TRBV7-9 and TRBJ1-4 provide the parts outside the CDR3, is DTGVSQNPRHKITKRGQNVTFRCDPISEHNRLYWYRQTLGQGPEFLTYFQNEAQLEKSRLLSDRFSAERPKGSFSTLEIQRTEQGDSAMYLCASSSRRENEKLFFGSGTQLSVL.

This clonotype was detected only a few times. The chain links TRBV29-1 to TRBJ2-5; D remains unclear. The V end lost 2 bases, the J end lost 4 bases, and 11 bases lay between the germline ends. The germline V gene has CDR1 SQVTM and CDR2 ANQGSEA. This CDR3 is 13 amino acids long. CDR3 sequence: CSVELAMGETQYF. CDR3 in DNA: TGCAGCGTTGAACTCGCTATGGGAGAGACCCAGTACTTC.

This clonotype was seen many times. This chain connects TRBV21-1 to TRBJ2-7; the tabulated D call, TRBD1, remains unverified against the DNA. TRBV21-1 is assigned pseudogene status. CDR3 length equals 13 residues. The CDR3 here is CASTQAQGWEQYF. The DNA for the CDR3 is TGTGCCAGCACCCAAGCCCAGGGCTGGGAGCAGTACTTC.

This clonotype was found a few times. The chain links TRBV4-3 to TRBJ2-3, with TRBD2 matching 8 bases. V was clipped by 0 bases and J by 4 bases; unmatched bases: 9. This CDR3 comprises 17 residues. CDR1 LGHNA and CDR2 YSLEER come from the germline V gene. The CDR3 DNA is TGCGCCAGCAGCCAAGAGGGTAGGGCGGGGGGCTCAGATACGCAGTATTTT. It is translated as CASSQEGRAGGSDTQYF.

The V call is TRBV29-1, the J call TRBJ1-1; the D gene is possibly TRBD1 (5 bases). The CDR3 has 13 residues. From germline, CDR1 is SQVTM and CDR2 ANQGSEA. V gave up 6 bases and J gave up 4 bases, with 15 bases separating them. The CDR3 DNA sequence: TGCAGCGTCCTAAGGGGTGTTGGCACTGAAGCTTTCTTT. Its translation is CSVLRGVGTEAFF.

The table lists this clonotype with many counts. This chain connects TRBV10-3 to TRBJ1-5; D gene uncertain. The V gene lost 8 bases and the J gene lost 0 bases, with 8 bases spanning the gap. Per the germline V gene, CDR1 is ENHRY and CDR2 is SYGVKD. The CDR3 spans 13 residues. CDR3 region: CAIGHDSNQPQHF. The CDR3 bases are TGTGCCATCGGCCACGATAGCAATCAGCCCCAGCATTTT.

This clonotype was recorded many times. The chain carries TRBV27 and TRBJ2-7, with D possibly being TRBD2 (5 bases). There are 14 residues in the CDR3. V was shortened by 5 bases and J by 6 bases, with 17 bases between the two germline ends. From germline, CDR1 is MNHEY and CDR2 SMNVEV (reference sequence). The CDR3: CASSTAGILGEQYF. CDR3 in DNA: TGTGCCAGCAGTACCGCGGGTATTCTTGGCGAGCAGTACTTC.

This clonotype has more than one count but fewer than ten. The rearrangement links TRBV19 to TRBJ2-1; no clear D. The CDR3 consists of 10 residues. Germline CDR1 and CDR2: LNHDA and SQIVND (reference sequence). V lost 5 bases and J 7 bases, leaving 3 bases between the germline ends. The CDR3 bases are TGTGCCAGTAGTGGGAATGAGCAGTTCTTC. Translating gives CASSGNEQFF.

This clonotype was seen ten or more times. In DNA, the CDR3 is TGTGCCAGCAGTTTAGCGGGAAGAGGGGTGTACACCTTC. It is translated as CASSLAGRGVYTF. This sequence joins TRBV12-3 or TRBV12-4 and TRBJ1-2; tentatively, D is TRBD1 (5 bases). V lost 0 bases and J 11 bases, leaving 13 bases between the germline ends. The CDR3 extends over 13 amino acids.

This clonotype was counted many times. CDR3 sequence: CASSRKNTEAFF. The CDR3 coding sequence is TGTGCCAGCAGCCGGAAAAACACTGAAGCTTTCTTT. The V and J genes are TRBV7-6 and TRBJ1-1; D not resolved. This CDR3 is built from 12 residues. The ends were cut back, 5 bases at V and 2 bases at J, with 6 bases in the middle. Germline assignment: CDR1 SGHVS and CDR2 FNYEAQ.

The genes are TRBV7-2 and TRBJ1-4, with 11 bases lining up with TRBD1. In germline, CDR1 is SGHTA, CDR2 FQGNSA. This CDR3 contains 14 residues. J lost 11 bases, V lost 5 bases, and 7 bases had no gene match. The CDR3 bases are TGTGCCAGCAGCCTGGACAGGGGGCGTAGGAAACTGTTTTTT. Amino acids: CASSLDRGRRKLFF.

Many counts were recorded for this clonotype. The chain recombines TRBV10-2 with TRBJ2-4; tentative D call: TRBD2 (7 bases). CDR3 size: 16 residues. Trimming stripped 4 bases from V and 6 bases from J, with 19 bases between. The V gene's germline CDR1 is WSHSY and CDR2 SAAADI. This CDR3 is CASSAPSGTRSNIQYF. The CDR3, as DNA: TGCGCCAGCAGTGCGCCGAGCGGGACAAGATCAAACATTCAGTACTTC.

This clonotype was observed at least ten times. The chain recombines TRBV4-1 with TRBJ2-3; D could derive from TRBD1 or TRBD2 (6 bases each). V was pared by 0 bases and J by 2 bases, with 12 bases between. Germline V CDR1 and CDR2: MGHRA, YSYEKL. The CDR3 has 16 amino acids. CDR3 in DNA: TGCGCCAGCAGCCAAGATGGAGGGGGACCCACAGATACGCAGTATTTT. Protein sequence: CASSQDGGGPTDTQYF.

This clonotype was detected a few times. The gene calls are TRBV6-2 or TRBV6-3 and TRBJ1-1, with TRBD1 identical over 8 bases. This CDR3 contains 14 residues. Germline V gene lookup returns CDR1 MNHEY and CDR2 SVGEGT. With 6 bases clipped from V and 1 base from J, the junction kept 4 bases outside the gene matches. CDR3 residues: CASSSGGTNTEAFF. The CDR3 DNA is TGTGCCAGCAGCTCAGGGGGCACGAACACTGAAGCTTTCTTT.

This sequence joins TRBV30 and TRBJ2-3; weak D call: TRBD1 (5 bases). The CDR3 is 16 residues long. Trimming took off 2 bases at V and 0 bases at J, with 15 bases between the two ends. CDR1 and CDR2 from the germline V gene are GTSNPN and SVGIG (reference sequence). The CDR3 sequence is CAWSIGASPSTDTQYF. The CDR3 nucleotides are TGTGCCTGGAGTATAGGGGCCTCGCCCAGCACAGATACGCAGTATTTT.

This clonotype appeared many times. This chain links TRBV12-3 or TRBV12-4 with TRBJ2-7; D is perhaps TRBD2 (5 bases). Trimming took 6 bases from V and 7 from J, leaving 13 bases between them. The CDR3 contains 12 residues. CDR3 sequence reads: CASSLRPGEQYF. DNA of the CDR3: TGTGCCAGCAGCCTCCGGCCGGGAGAGCAGTACTTC.

This clonotype was counted between two and nine times. The V call is TRBV12-3 or TRBV12-4, the J call TRBJ2-5; no clear D. The CDR3 covers 12 residues. V gave up 6 bases and J gave up 5 bases, with 10 bases separating them. Here the CDR3 reads CASSQNGETQYF. In nucleotides, the CDR3 is TGTGCCAGCAGCCAGAACGGGGAGACCCAGTACTTC.

This clonotype was observed at least ten times. J is TRBJ2-3 and V is TRBV20-1; 8 bases are a match to TRBD2. The CDR3 loop spans 14 amino acids. CDR1 is DFQATT, CDR2 SNEGSKA, per germline (reference sequence). After removal of 6 bases from V and 4 bases from J, the junction contained 9 bases not matched to a gene. The CDR3 region is CSAIRGGPADTQYF. The CDR3 DNA reads as TGCAGTGCAATCCGGGGGGGCCCCGCAGATACGCAGTATTTT.

The rearrangement joins TRBV19 to TRBJ2-3; TRBD2 is a possible D gene (6 bases). CDR1 and CDR2 (germline): LNHDA, SQIVND (reference sequence). There are 14 residues in the CDR3. Trimming left V 6 bases short and J 2 bases short, with 12 bases between. DNA of the CDR3: TGTGCCAGTAGGGACCCGGGGGTCACAGATACGCAGTATTTT. This translates into CASRDPGVTDTQYF.

The chain combines TRBV6-2 or TRBV6-3 with TRBJ1-6; 8 nucleotides align to TRBD1. There are 15 residues in the CDR3. Germline loops: CDR1 MNHEY, CDR2 SVGEGT. After removal of 6 bases from V and 3 bases from J, the junction contained 4 bases not matched to a gene. The CDR3 is CASSATGDYNSPLHF. The DNA for the CDR3 is TGTGCCAGCAGCGCGACAGGGGACTATAATTCACCCCTCCACTTT.

The chain has TRBV14 and TRBJ1-6; no definite D call. This CDR3 comprises 15 residues. Between the trimmed V and J ends, which lost 4 bases and 6 bases, there was a span of 13 bases. Germline V gives CDR1 SGHDN, CDR2 FVKESK. CDR3 DNA sequence: TGTGCCAGCAGCCCGCACTCCGCCTCTAATTCACCCCTCCACTTT. It is translated as CASSPHSASNSPLHF.

This clonotype was picked up many times. This sequence joins TRBV7-9 and TRBJ2-7; D is possibly TRBD1 or TRBD2 (5 bases each). The V gene's germline CDR1 is SEHNR and CDR2 FQNEAQ (reference sequence). The length of the CDR3 is 14 residues. V was shortened by 2 bases and J by 2 bases, with 10 bases between the two germline ends. CDR3 in amino acids: CASSLMSGPYEQYF. CDR3 DNA: TGTGCCAGCAGCTTAATGTCGGGACCCTACGAGCAGTACTTC. Variable domain in full (rest from reference TRBV7-9 and TRBJ2-7): DTGVSQNPRHKITKRGQNVTFRCDPISEHNRLYWYRQTLGQGPEFLTYFQNEAQLEKSRLLSDRFSAERPKGSFSTLEIQRTEQGDSAMYLCASSLMSGPYEQYFGPGTRLTVT.

This clonotype came up many times. V is TRBV7-6 and J is TRBJ2-2, with TRBD1 identical over 7 bases. The CDR3 has 17 residues. Germline CDR1 SGHVS, CDR2 FNYEAQ. Trimming took 3 bases from V and 3 from J; bases not matched to a gene: 10. The CDR3: CASSLLSGQAYTGELFF. Here the CDR3 DNA reads TGTGCCAGCAGCTTGCTGAGCGGACAGGCCTACACCGGGGAGCTGTTTTTT.

This clonotype came up many times. The rearrangement uses TRBV20-1 and TRBJ1-2, with D tentatively TRBD1 (6 bases). Between the trimmed V and J ends, which lost 7 bases and 8 bases, there was a span of 14 bases. The CDR3 extends over 11 amino acids. The germline CDR1 and CDR2 sequences are DFQATT and SNEGSKA (reference sequence). DNA of the CDR3: TGCAGTGTCGCGGGGGCCAAGGGCTACACCTTC. Encoded protein: CSVAGAKGYTF.